This T cell receptor beta chain was observed in a study of cytomegalovirus exposure and HLA in healthy donors. The study's findings and limits: Among TCR beta chains of equal frequency, HLA-associated ones were more clonally expanded in a later analysis.

This CDR3 is built from 15 residues. With V trimmed by 5 bases and J by 0 bases, 4 bases remained unmatched. Germline CDR1 and CDR2: SGHRS and YFSETQ. Researchers ran the PCR with 60 Vbeta and 13 Jbeta primers. Assay used: immunoSEQ multiplex PCR; TCRdb lists only in-frame clones, some missing. The sample lists more than 60,000 clones, approximately 79% occurring once. Notes on this clone: Its antigen is still unknown.

This clonotype was obtained from a woman aged 25 to 45 in good health and CMV-seronegative. The sample consisted of PBMCs. This rearrangement joins TRBV5-1 to TRBJ2-2, with 7 bases lining up with TRBD1. The chain's CDR3 is CASRAGGSNTGELFF. The CDR3 DNA is TGCGCCAGCAGGGCAGGGGGTTCGAACACCGGGGAGCTGTTTTTT. Using reference TRBV5-1 and TRBJ2-2 for the parts outside the CDR3, the full variable domain is KAGVTQTPRYLIKTRGQQVTLSCSPISGHRSVSWYQQTPGQGLQFLFEYFSETQRNKGNFPGRFSGRQFSNSRSEMNVSTLELGDSALYLCASRAGGSNTGELFFGEGSRLTVL.